The 20 T cell receptor beta chains below were found in one sample sequenced in a study of blood T cell repertoires in COVID-19. Sequencing was performed with immunoSEQ multiplex PCR; in TCRdb, only in-frame clones are kept and a portion is missing. Among roughly 260,000 clones listed, 75% to 95% were seen once. Sequencing used peripheral blood. Receptor source: a person in their late teens or twenties with COVID-19, enrolled during active disease.

The chain joins TRBV5-5 to TRBJ2-5; 9 bases align to TRBD1. V lost 0 bases to trimming and J lost 4 bases; unmatched junction nucleotides: 7. Per germline, CDR1 SGHKS and CDR2 YYEKEE (reference sequence). The CDR3 is 16 amino acids. The CDR3 DNA is TGTGCCAGCAGCTTGGTCCCTGACAGGGGGAGAGAGACCCAGTACTTC. Translated: CASSLVPDRGRETQYF.

This rearrangement joins TRBV7-2 to TRBJ2-1; D is possibly TRBD2 (5 bases). The length of the CDR3 is 16 residues. Germline V gene sequence: CDR1 SGHTA, CDR2 FQGNSA. V was pared by 4 bases and J by 7 bases, with 20 bases between. CDR3 amino acids: CASSSLWASPENEQFF. The DNA of the CDR3 is TGTGCCAGCAGCTCGTTATGGGCTAGCCCAGAGAATGAGCAGTTCTTC.

V gene TRBV12-3 or TRBV12-4 combines with J gene TRBJ2-7, with a possible D match to TRBD1 (5 bases). The CDR3 consists of 12 residues. The ends were cut back, 3 bases at V and 6 bases at J, with 9 bases in the middle. Here the CDR3 reads CASSFAGREQYF. For the CDR3, the DNA is TGTGCCAGCAGTTTCGCAGGGCGCGAGCAGTACTTC.

On this clone itself: Sequence at one end of the junction differs from germline and may be a read error. CDR3 in amino acids: CASSYAAGGPGFF. The CDR3 coding sequence is TGTGCCAGCAGTTACGCGGCAGGGGGCCCGGGCTTCTTC. V and J are TRBV6-5 and TRBJ1-2; 8 bases agree with TRBD1. The CDR3 is 13 residues long. CDR1 is MNHEY and CDR2 is SVGAGI in the germline V gene.

This clone was found once. V usage is TRBV25-1 and J usage is TRBJ2-1; D is unresolved. This CDR3 comprises 13 residues. Trimming stripped 5 bases from V and 7 bases from J, with 12 bases between. CDR1 is MGHDK and CDR2 is SYGVNS in the germline V gene. The CDR3 loop is CASSHSGANEQFF. The CDR3 region has the DNA TGTGCCAGCAGTCATTCGGGTGCAAATGAGCAGTTCTTC.

The V call is TRBV11-2, the J call TRBJ2-5; 10 bases agree with TRBD2. V lost 3 bases and J lost 1; bases outside the gene matches: 5. The CDR3 sequence is 16 residues long. Germline values: CDR1 SGHAT, CDR2 FQNNGV. CDR3 amino acids: CASSFQRTSGQETQYF. The CDR3 region has the DNA TGTGCCAGCAGCTTCCAAAGGACTAGCGGCCAAGAGACCCAGTACTTC.

The V and J genes are TRBV5-8 and TRBJ1-2; 9 bases line up with TRBD1. Germline CDR1 and CDR2: SGHTS and YDEGEE. This CDR3 has 15 residues. With 6 bases clipped from V and 4 bases from J, the junction kept 10 bases outside the gene matches. The CDR3 bases are TGTGCCAGCACCCTCGGGACAGGGAGGACCTATGGCTACACCTTC. This codes for CASTLGTGRTYGYTF.

The chain employs TRBV4-1 and TRBJ2-7; tentative D call: TRBD1 (6 bases). This CDR3 region has 14 residues. The V end was cut by 1 base, the J end by 4 bases, with 11 bases between. Germline loops: CDR1 MGHRA, CDR2 YSYEKL. For the CDR3, the DNA is TGCGCCAGCAGCCAAGCCTATACAGGGTACGAGCAGTACTTC. This sequence encodes CASSQAYTGYEQYF.

This chain joins TRBV19 and TRBJ2-1; TRBD2 agrees at 8 bases. The CDR3 contains 15 residues. The V gene's germline CDR1 is LNHDA and CDR2 SQIVND (reference sequence). V shed 5 bases, J shed 5 bases, and the junction held 8 bases outside the gene matches. The CDR3 loop reads CASSGREGPHNEQFF. For the CDR3, the DNA is TGTGCCAGTAGTGGTCGGGAGGGCCCCCACAATGAGCAGTTCTTC.

The rearrangement joins TRBV3-1 (or the pseudogene TRBV3-2) to TRBJ1-2; weak D call: TRBD1 (6 bases). Per the germline V gene, CDR1 is LGHDT and CDR2 is YNNKEL (reference sequence). The CDR3 is 16 amino acids. V lost 1 base, J lost 0 bases, and 12 bases lay in between. The CDR3, as DNA: TGTGCCAGCAGCCAAGGTCCGGGGGGCTCTAACTATGGCTACACCTTC. Translation: CASSQGPGGSNYGYTF.

For this clone: Other DNA sequences from this sample encode an identical CDR3 as well. This chain uses TRBV2 with TRBJ2-7, with unresolved D. Trimming pared 7 bases from V and 3 bases from J, leaving 7 bases between. The germline V gene encodes CDR1 SNHLY and CDR2 FYNNEI. This CDR3 has 11 amino acids. The CDR3 is CASTVSYEQYF. The CDR3 DNA is TGTGCCAGCACTGTGAGCTACGAGCAGTACTTC. Variable domain in full (rest from reference TRBV2 and TRBJ2-7): EPEVTQTPSHQVTQMGQEVILRCVPISNHLYFYWYRQILGQKVEFLVSFYNNEISEKSEIFDDQFSVERPDGSNFTLKIRSTKLEDSAMYFCASTVSYEQYFGPGTRLTVT.

This chain links TRBV7-9 with TRBJ2-5; a weak D match, TRBD2 (6 bases). The length of the CDR3 is 13 residues. The germline V gene encodes CDR1 SEHNR and CDR2 FQNEAQ (reference sequence). V was cut by 5 bases and J by 2 bases, with 9 bases left in between. The CDR3 DNA is TGTGCCAGCAGCGGCGGGAATCAAGAGACCCAGTACTTC. Its translation is CASSGGNQETQYF.

The V gene is TRBV15, the J gene TRBJ2-7; a weak D match, TRBD2 (5 bases). The CDR3 extends over 14 amino acids. CDR1 and CDR2 (germline): LNHNV, YYDKDF (reference sequence). V was shortened by 0 bases and J by 2 bases, with 8 bases between the two germline ends. The CDR3 reads CATSRERVAYEQYF. The DNA of the CDR3 is TGTGCCACCAGCAGAGAGCGGGTTGCCTACGAGCAGTACTTC.

The chain joins TRBV2 to TRBJ2-1, with 9 bases fitting TRBD2. V dropped 7 bases and J dropped 6; count of bases not matched to a gene: 7. Looked up from germline, CDR1 is SNHLY and CDR2 is FYNNEI. The CDR3 has 14 residues. The CDR3 coding sequence is TGTGCCAGCACTCTCCTGACTAGCGGCAATGAGCAGTTCTTC. Translated: CASTLLTSGNEQFF.

The V call is TRBV12-5, the J call TRBJ2-2; 10 positions match TRBD1. Germline values: CDR1 LGHNT, CDR2 FRNRAP. Trimming at V came to 6 bases and at J to 3 bases, leaving 4 bases not matched to a gene. CDR3 length: 15 amino acids. This CDR3 reads CASGSGTGDTGELFF. The CDR3 DNA reads TGTGCTAGTGGCTCCGGGACAGGGGACACCGGGGAGCTGTTTTTT.

The CDR3 nucleotides read TGTGCCAGCAGCGTAGGATCCACTAGCGGGATATACAATGAGCAGTTCTTC. Protein: CASSVGSTSGIYNEQFF. J is TRBJ2-1 and V is TRBV9, with TRBD2 matching over 10 bases. The CDR3 length is 17 residues. From germline, CDR1 is SGDLS and CDR2 YYNGEE. The ends lost 0 bases at V and 4 bases at J; junction bases unmatched: 7.

The J gene is TRBJ2-7, the V gene TRBV13; 12 bases align to TRBD2. Germline V lookup: CDR1 PRHDT, CDR2 FYEKMQ (reference sequence). Trimming removed 4 bases from V and 6 bases from J; junction bases left unmatched: 7. The CDR3 loop spans 15 amino acids. DNA of the CDR3: TGTGCCAGCAGCTCCCGACTAGCGGGAGCCCCCGAGCAGTACTTC. Its translation is CASSSRLAGAPEQYF.

In regard to this clone: In the same sample, other DNA sequences code for this CDR3. The chain uses TRBV5-1 and TRBJ2-7, with 7 bases fitting TRBD1. In germline, CDR1 is SGHRS, CDR2 YFSETQ. V shed 1 base and J 2 bases; nucleotides not matched to a gene: 0. There are 13 residues in the CDR3. CDR3 in amino acids: CASSLTGAYEQYF. The CDR3 DNA sequence: TGCGCCAGCAGCTTGACAGGGGCCTACGAGCAGTACTTC.

Only a few counts were recorded for this clone. This rearrangement joins TRBV29-1 to TRBJ1-3; a possible D gene is TRBD1 (6 bases). V gave up 1 base and J gave up 0 bases, with 10 bases separating them. Germline CDR1 SQVTM, CDR2 ANQGSEA. This CDR3 has 15 residues. The CDR3: CSVEGAGDSGNTIYF. In DNA form, the CDR3 reads TGCAGCGTTGAAGGAGCAGGGGACTCTGGAAACACCATATATTTT. Full variable domain (missing parts from reference TRBV29-1 and TRBJ1-3): SAVISQKPSRDICQRGTSLTIQCQVDSQVTMMFWYRQQPGQSLTLIATANQGSEATYESGFVIDKFPISRPNLTFSTLTVSNMSPEDSSIYLCSVEGAGDSGNTIYFGEGSWLTVV.

The gene calls are TRBV28 and TRBJ2-5; D perhaps matches TRBD1 (5 bases). Germline-derived CDR1 and CDR2 are MDHEN and SYDVKM. This CDR3 contains 14 residues. Trimming pared 3 bases from V and 3 bases from J, leaving 11 bases between. CDR3 region: CASSFPGHEETQYF. DNA of the CDR3: TGTGCCAGCAGTTTCCCCGGACACGAAGAGACCCAGTACTTC.